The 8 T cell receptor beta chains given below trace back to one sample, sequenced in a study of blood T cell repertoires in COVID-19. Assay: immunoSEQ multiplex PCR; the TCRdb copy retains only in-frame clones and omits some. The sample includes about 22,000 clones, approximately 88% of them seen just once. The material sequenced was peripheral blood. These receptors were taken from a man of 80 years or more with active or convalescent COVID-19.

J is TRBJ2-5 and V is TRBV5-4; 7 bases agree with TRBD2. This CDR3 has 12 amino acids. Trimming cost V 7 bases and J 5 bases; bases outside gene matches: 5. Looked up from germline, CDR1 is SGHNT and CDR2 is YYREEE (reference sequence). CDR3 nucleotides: TGTGCCAGCGGGAGGGCCCGGGAGACCCAGTACTTC. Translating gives CASGRARETQYF.

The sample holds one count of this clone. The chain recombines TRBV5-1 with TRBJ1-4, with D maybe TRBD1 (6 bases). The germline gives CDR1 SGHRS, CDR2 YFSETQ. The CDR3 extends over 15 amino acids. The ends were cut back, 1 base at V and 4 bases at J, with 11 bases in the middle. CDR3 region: CASSLNQGINEKLFF. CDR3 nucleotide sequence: TGCGCCAGCAGCTTGAATCAGGGGATTAATGAAAAACTGTTTTTT.

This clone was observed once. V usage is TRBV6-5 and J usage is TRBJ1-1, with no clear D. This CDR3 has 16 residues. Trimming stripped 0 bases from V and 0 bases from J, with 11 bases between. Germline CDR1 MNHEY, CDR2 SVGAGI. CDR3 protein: CASSYSVQSMNTEAFF. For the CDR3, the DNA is TGTGCCAGCAGTTACTCGGTACAGTCAATGAACACTGAAGCTTTCTTT.

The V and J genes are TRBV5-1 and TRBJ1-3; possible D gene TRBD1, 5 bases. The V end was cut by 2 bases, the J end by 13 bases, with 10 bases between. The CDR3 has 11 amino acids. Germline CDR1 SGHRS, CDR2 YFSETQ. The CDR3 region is CASSFQGSIYF. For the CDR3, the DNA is TGCGCCAGCAGCTTCCAGGGCTCAATATATTTT.

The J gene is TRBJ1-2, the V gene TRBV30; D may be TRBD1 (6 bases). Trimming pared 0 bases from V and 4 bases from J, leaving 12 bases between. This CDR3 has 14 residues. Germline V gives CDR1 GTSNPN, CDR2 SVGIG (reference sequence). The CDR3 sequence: CAWSVTGRFYGYTF. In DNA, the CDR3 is TGTGCCTGGAGTGTTACAGGGAGATTCTATGGCTACACCTTC. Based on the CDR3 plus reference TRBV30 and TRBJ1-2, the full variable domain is SQTIHQWPATLVQPVGSPLSLECTVEGTSNPNLYWYRQAAGRGLQLLFYSVGIGQISSEVPQNLSASRPQDRQFILSSKKLLLSDSGFYLCAWSVTGRFYGYTFGSGTRLTVV.

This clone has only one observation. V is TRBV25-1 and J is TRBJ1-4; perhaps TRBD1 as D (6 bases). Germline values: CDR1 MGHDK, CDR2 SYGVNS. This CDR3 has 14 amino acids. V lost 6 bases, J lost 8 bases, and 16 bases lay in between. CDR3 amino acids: CASSIRGGDEKLFF. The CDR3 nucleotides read TGTGCCAGCAGCATCCGAGGGGGGGACGAAAAACTGTTTTTT.

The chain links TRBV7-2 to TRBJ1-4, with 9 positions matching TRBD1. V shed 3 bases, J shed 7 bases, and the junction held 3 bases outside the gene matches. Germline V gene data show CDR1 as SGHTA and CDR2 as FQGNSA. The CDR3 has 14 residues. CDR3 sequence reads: CASSLDRGAEKLFF. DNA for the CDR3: TGTGCCAGCAGCTTGGACAGGGGAGCTGAAAAACTGTTTTTT. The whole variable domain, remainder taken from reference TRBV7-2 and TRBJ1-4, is GAGVSQSPSNKVTEKGKDVELRCDPISGHTALYWYRQSLGQGLEFLIYFQGNSAPDKSGLPSDRFSAERTGGSVSTLTIQRTQQEDSAVYLCASSLDRGAEKLFFGSGTQLSVL.

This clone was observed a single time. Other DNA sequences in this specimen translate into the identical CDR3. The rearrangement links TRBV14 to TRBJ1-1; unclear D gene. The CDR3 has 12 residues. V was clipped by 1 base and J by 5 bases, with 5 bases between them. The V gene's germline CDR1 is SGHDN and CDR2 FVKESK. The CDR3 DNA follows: TGTGCCAGCAGCCAAGTATTTACTGAAGCTTTCTTT. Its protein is CASSQVFTEAFF. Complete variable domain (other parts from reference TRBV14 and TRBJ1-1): EAGVTQFPSHSVIEKGQTVTLRCDPISGHDNLYWYRRVMGKEIKFLLHFVKESKQDESGMPNNRFLAERTGGTYSTLKVQPAELEDSGVYFCASSQVFTEAFFGQGTRLTVV.